The entry below gives a single T cell receptor beta chain sequence along with its context. This CDR3 contains 16 residues. The V gene end was trimmed by 3 bases and the J gene end by 1 base; junction bases not matched to a gene: 8. CDR1 is LNHDA, CDR2 SQIVND, per germline (reference sequence). As handled by the study authors: Reference gene primer amplification gave nucleated cell count estimates. The assay was immunoSEQ multiplex PCR, and TCRdb's table has in-frame clones only and misses some. The DNA gave D and trimming, while V, J and clone size come from that table. The data hold some 120,000 clones, with roughly 81% observed a single time. This sample stems from a study of blood T cell repertoires in COVID-19. Study-wide background: COVID-19 samples collected from the United States, Italy and Spain covered acute and convalescent phases. Sources were T cells, B-cell-depleted T cells, or PBMCs; the material itself was cDNA or gDNA.

Sequences were obtained from peripheral blood. The gene calls are TRBV19 and TRBJ2-7; 8 bases are shared with TRBD1. The source of this sequence is a middle-aged man with acute or convalescent COVID-19. CDR3 loop: CASSISWGTGSYEQYF. The CDR3 DNA is TGTGCCAGTAGTATCTCGTGGGGGACAGGATCCTACGAGCAGTACTTC.